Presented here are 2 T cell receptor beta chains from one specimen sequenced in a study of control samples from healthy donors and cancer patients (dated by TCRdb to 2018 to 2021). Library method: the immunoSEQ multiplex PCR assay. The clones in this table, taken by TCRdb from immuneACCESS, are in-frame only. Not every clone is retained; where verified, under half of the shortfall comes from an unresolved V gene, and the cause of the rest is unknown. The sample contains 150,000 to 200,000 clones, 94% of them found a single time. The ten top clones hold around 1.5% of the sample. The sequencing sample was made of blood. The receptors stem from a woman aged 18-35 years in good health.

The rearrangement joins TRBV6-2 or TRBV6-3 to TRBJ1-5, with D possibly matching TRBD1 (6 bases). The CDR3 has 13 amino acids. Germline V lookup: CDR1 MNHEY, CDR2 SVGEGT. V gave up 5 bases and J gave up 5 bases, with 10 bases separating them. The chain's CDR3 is CASSLQGYQPQHF. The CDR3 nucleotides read TGTGCCAGCAGTCTACAGGGTTATCAGCCCCAGCATTTT.

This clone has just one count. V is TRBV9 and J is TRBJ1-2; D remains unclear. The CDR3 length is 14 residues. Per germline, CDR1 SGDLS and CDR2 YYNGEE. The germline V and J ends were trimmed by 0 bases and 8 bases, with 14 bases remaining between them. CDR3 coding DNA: TGTGCCAGCAGCGTAGCTAGTACGTCGACCGGCTACACCTTC. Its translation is CASSVASTSTGYTF. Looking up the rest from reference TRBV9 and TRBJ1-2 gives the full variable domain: DSGVTQTPKHLITATGQRVTLRCSPRSGDLSVYWYQQSLDQGLQFLIQYYNGEERAKGNILERFSAQQFPDLHSELNLSSLELGDSALYFCASSVASTSTGYTFGSGTRLTVV.